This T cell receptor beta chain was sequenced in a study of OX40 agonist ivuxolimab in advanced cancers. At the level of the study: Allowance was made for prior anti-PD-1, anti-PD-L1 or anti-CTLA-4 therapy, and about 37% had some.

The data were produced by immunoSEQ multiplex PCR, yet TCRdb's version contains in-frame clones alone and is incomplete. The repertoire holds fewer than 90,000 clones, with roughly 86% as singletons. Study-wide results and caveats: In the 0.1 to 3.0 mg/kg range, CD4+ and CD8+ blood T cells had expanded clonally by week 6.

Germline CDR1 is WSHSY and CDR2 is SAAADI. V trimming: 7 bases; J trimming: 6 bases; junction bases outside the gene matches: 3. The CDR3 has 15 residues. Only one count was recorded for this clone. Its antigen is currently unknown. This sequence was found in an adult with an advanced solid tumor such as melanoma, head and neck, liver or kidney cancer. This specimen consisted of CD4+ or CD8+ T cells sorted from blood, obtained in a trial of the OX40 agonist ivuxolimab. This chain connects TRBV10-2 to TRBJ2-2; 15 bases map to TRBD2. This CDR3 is CASTRTSGGAGELFF. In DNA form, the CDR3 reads TGCGCCAGCACTAGGACTAGCGGGGGGGCCGGGGAGCTGTTTTTT.